Following are 16 T cell receptor beta chains from one sample sequenced in a study of blood T cell repertoires in COVID-19. The data were produced by immunoSEQ multiplex PCR, yet TCRdb's version contains in-frame clones alone and is incomplete. Of 200,000 to 250,000 clones listed, about four fifths are singletons. The sequenced sample was peripheral blood. All receptors come from a man aged 30-40 years who had recovered from COVID-19.

The rearrangement joins TRBV11-2 to TRBJ1-2; D is undetermined. The CDR3 sequence is 13 residues long. Trimming left V 4 bases short and J 2 bases short, with 8 bases between. From germline, CDR1 is SGHAT and CDR2 FQNNGV. The CDR3: CASSYDTNYGYTF. CDR3 DNA sequence: TGTGCCAGCAGCTATGACACGAACTATGGCTACACCTTC.

The CDR3 coding sequence is TGTGCCAGCAGTCCCCCCGGCCGACGGGGCTATGGCTACACCTTC. Protein product: CASSPPGRRGYGYTF. The chain has TRBV6-5 and TRBJ1-2; D gene uncertain. This CDR3 has 15 residues. Trimming removed 5 bases from V and 4 bases from J, with 17 bases in between. The V gene's germline CDR1 is MNHEY and CDR2 SVGAGI.

The rearrangement uses TRBV19 and TRBJ2-3, with a tentative D call TRBD2 (7 bases). V lost 5 bases and J 4 bases, leaving 10 bases between the germline ends. Looked up from germline, CDR1 is LNHDA and CDR2 is SQIVND (reference sequence). CDR3 length: 13 amino acids. CDR3 sequence reads: CASSWGGPDTQYF. In nucleotides, the CDR3 is TGTGCCAGTAGTTGGGGGGGCCCAGATACGCAGTATTTT.

The chain combines TRBV5-5 with TRBJ1-2, with D possibly being TRBD1 (5 bases). The CDR3 runs to 13 residues. Germline V gives CDR1 SGHKS, CDR2 YYEKEE (reference sequence). The ends were cut back, 0 bases at V and 8 bases at J, with 11 bases in the middle. The CDR3 DNA sequence: TGTGCCAGCAGCTTGGAAGGGGCGCGGGGCTACACCTTC. It is translated as CASSLEGARGYTF. The variable domain in full, completed from reference TRBV5-5 and TRBJ1-2, reads DAGVTQSPTHLIKTRGQQVTLRCSPISGHKSVSWYQQVLGQGPQFIFQYYEKEERGRGNFPDRFSARQFPNYSSELNVNALLLGDSALYLCASSLEGARGYTFGSGTRLTVV.

The J gene is TRBJ2-5, the V gene TRBV18; the D gene is possibly TRBD2 (6 bases). Germline CDR1 reads KGHSH; CDR2 reads LQKENI. Trimming shortened V by 2 bases and J by 3 bases, and 13 bases separated the two germline ends. The CDR3 spans 15 residues. Here the CDR3 DNA reads TGTGCCAGCTCACCATTTTCGTCGGGGGAAGAGACCCAGTACTTC. Translation gives CASSPFSSGEETQYF.

V is TRBV29-1 and J is TRBJ2-5; D is possibly TRBD2 (7 bases). The germline V gene encodes CDR1 SQVTM and CDR2 ANQGSEA. The CDR3 has 13 amino acids. V was trimmed by 7 bases and J by 2 bases, leaving 14 bases between them. The CDR3 sequence: CSAQGGRQETQYF. As DNA, the CDR3 is TGCAGCGCACAGGGCGGGAGACAAGAGACCCAGTACTTC.

The chain combines TRBV4-1 with TRBJ1-5; D remains unclear. The V gene's germline CDR1 is MGHRA and CDR2 YSYEKL. The CDR3 covers 15 residues. With 4 bases removed from V and 1 base from J, the gap between germline ends came to 11 bases. Written as DNA, the CDR3 is TGCGCCAGCAGCCTATTCCGGGGAAGCAATCAGCCCCAGCATTTT. Translation gives CASSLFRGSNQPQHF.

The V gene is TRBV3-1 (or the pseudogene TRBV3-2), the J gene TRBJ1-5; possible D gene TRBD1, 5 bases. CDR1 LGHDT and CDR2 YNNKEL come from the germline V gene (reference sequence). CDR3 length: 14 residues. V was cut by 3 bases and J by 7 bases, with 13 bases left in between. The CDR3 region is CASSQTGVKQPQHF. The DNA of the CDR3 is TGTGCCAGCAGCCAGACGGGGGTCAAACAGCCCCAGCATTTT.

This chain links TRBV7-6 with TRBJ2-7, with TRBD1 identical over 12 bases. The J segment lost 7 bases and the V segment lost 3 bases, leaving 10 bases of the junction unmatched. Germline lookup yields CDR1 SGHVS and CDR2 FNYEAQ. This CDR3 contains 16 residues. CDR3 in DNA: TGTGCCAGCAGCTTGAATCCGGGACAGGGGGCGGAAGAGCAGTACTTC. It encodes CASSLNPGQGAEEQYF.

With regard to this clone: The same CDR3 arises from other DNA sequences in this sample as well. CDR3 in amino acids: CASSQGTEAFF. CDR3 nucleotide sequence: TGTGCCAGCAGTCAGGGAACTGAAGCTTTCTTT. J is TRBJ1-1 and V is TRBV6-5, with D possibly TRBD1 on 5 matching bases. The CDR3 has 11 residues. Germline V gene data show CDR1 as MNHEY and CDR2 as SVGAGI. V was shortened by 5 bases and J by 5 bases, with 6 bases between the two germline ends.

This clone appeared once. CDR3 loop: CASSLEGASHAGELFF. The CDR3 nucleotides are TGCGCCAGCAGCTTGGAGGGGGCATCCCACGCCGGGGAGCTGTTTTTT. This rearrangement joins TRBV5-1 to TRBJ2-2; 7 bases are a match to TRBD1. The CDR3 runs 16 residues. V lost 0 bases, J lost 6 bases, and 8 bases stayed unmatched. CDR1 is SGHRS and CDR2 is YFSETQ in the germline V gene.

V and J are TRBV5-1 and TRBJ2-7, with 7 bases fitting TRBD2. In germline, CDR1 is SGHRS, CDR2 YFSETQ. V lost 2 bases and J lost 3; bases outside the gene matches: 5. The CDR3 totals 14 residues. CDR3 region: CASSLTGGFYEQYF. In DNA, the CDR3 is TGCGCCAGCAGCTTAACGGGGGGATTCTACGAGCAGTACTTC. Filled out from reference TRBV5-1 and TRBJ2-7, the complete variable domain reads KAGVTQTPRYLIKTRGQQVTLSCSPISGHRSVSWYQQTPGQGLQFLFEYFSETQRNKGNFPGRFSGRQFSNSRSEMNVSTLELGDSALYLCASSLTGGFYEQYFGPGTRLTVT.

The chain recombines TRBV20-1 with TRBJ2-1; D is perhaps TRBD2 (6 bases). CDR3 size: 15 residues. Germline V lookup: CDR1 DFQATT, CDR2 SNEGSKA (reference sequence). The germline V and J ends were trimmed by 3 bases and 4 bases, with 16 bases remaining between them. The CDR3: CSASWGVATYNEQFF. CDR3 in DNA: TGCAGTGCTAGTTGGGGGGTAGCGACATACAATGAGCAGTTCTTC.

Only one count was recorded for this clone. The rearrangement uses TRBV6-6 and TRBJ1-3, with TRBD1 matching over 9 bases. The CDR3 has 15 residues. CDR1 and CDR2 (germline): MNHNY, SVGAGI (reference sequence). Trimming cost V 6 bases and J 4 bases; bases outside gene matches: 7. CDR3 sequence (DNA): TGTGCCAGCAGCCTAGACAGGGGGACCGGAAACACCATATATTTT. Amino acid sequence: CASSLDRGTGNTIYF.

The chain has TRBV5-1 and TRBJ2-2; 10 nucleotides line up with TRBD2. V was pared by 1 base and J by 1 base, with 1 base of the junction left unmatched. The CDR3 is 16 amino acids. The germline gives CDR1 SGHRS, CDR2 YFSETQ. The chain's CDR3 is CASSLTSGVNTGELFF. The CDR3 nucleotides read TGCGCCAGCAGCTTGACTAGCGGGGTGAACACCGGGGAGCTGTTTTTT.

The genes are TRBV10-2 and TRBJ2-7, with a tentative D call TRBD1 (6 bases). Germline CDR1 WSHSY, CDR2 SAAADI. The germline V and J ends were trimmed by 6 bases and 0 bases, with 12 bases remaining between them. The CDR3 has 14 amino acids. This CDR3 reads CASSEQGLSYEQYF. CDR3 bases: TGCGCCAGCAGCGAACAGGGCCTCTCCTACGAGCAGTACTTC.